The TCR beta chain described here comes from a study of blood T cell repertoires in COVID-19. Study information: Sites across the United States, Italy and Spain contributed samples from acute and convalescent COVID-19. T cells, B-cell-depleted T cells, or PBMCs supplied cDNA or gDNA.

V was pared by 1 base and J by 5 bases, with 10 bases between. Germline values: CDR1 SGHRS, CDR2 YFSETQ. CDR3 length: 13 amino acids. As handled by the study authors: Amplification from reference gene primers served as the basis for estimated nucleated cell counts. Sequencing used immunoSEQ multiplex PCR; TCRdb keeps in-frame clones, though not all of them. V, J and clone size are taken as reported in that table, and D and trimming were inferred from the DNA itself. The sample carries roughly 250,000 clones, around nine tenths recorded once. The genes are TRBV5-1 and TRBJ2-7; weak D call: TRBD2 (5 bases). Material for sequencing was peripheral blood. The origin of this receptor is a woman in her 40s who had recovered from COVID-19. The CDR3 nucleotides read TGCGCCAGCAGCTTGTCGGGATTGAACGAGCAGTACTTC. Encoded protein: CASSLSGLNEQYF.